This passage covers 31 T cell receptor beta chains from one sample sequenced in a study of CXCR3-negative and CXCR3-positive naive CD8 T cells. It was by 5' RACE with UMI labels that the TRB cDNA libraries were prepared. TCRdb reprocessed the 5' RACE reads, keeping one entry per CDR3 protein, no DNA. Listed are tens of thousands of distinct CDR3 sequences; roughly 1.6% falls within the top ten. Sequenced material: naive CXCR3- CD8+ T cells from blood. Subset of the sample: CD45RO-CCR7+CD27+CD95- naive CD8+ T cells lacking CXCR3 (TNR3-). The receptor source for this set is a human donor in good health. Some clones in this sample may be carry-over from other donors' samples.

The chain is built from TRBV4-3 and TRBJ2-7; checking the TCRdb D call of TRBD2 is not possible without DNA. The length of the CDR3 is 16 residues. Germline-derived CDR1 and CDR2 are LGHNA and YSLEER. The CDR3 loop reads CASSQEGTSGAYEQYF.

The chain couples TRBV23-1 to TRBJ2-7; the TCRdb call, TRBD1, lacks DNA for checking. TRBV23-1 is placed among ORFs of uncertain function. This CDR3 is built from 18 residues. The CDR3 protein is CASSQSGGGGRGGDEQYF.

The V gene is TRBV7-6, the J gene TRBJ2-5; with no DNA, the TCRdb D assignment of TRBD1 cannot be verified. CDR1 and CDR2 (germline): SGHVS, FNYEAQ. The CDR3 is 16 residues long. CDR3: CASSRQGVQGEETQYF.

The rearrangement uses TRBV5-1 and TRBJ2-1; TCRdb reports TRBD1, a call that lacks DNA to check it against. This CDR3 has 14 amino acids. Germline CDR1 is SGHRS and CDR2 is YFSETQ. This CDR3 reads CASSLATGGNEQFF. Full variable domain (remainder filled in from reference TRBV5-1 and TRBJ2-1): KAGVTQTPRYLIKTRGQQVTLSCSPISGHRSVSWYQQTPGQGLQFLFEYFSETQRNKGNFPGRFSGRQFSNSRSEMNVSTLELGDSALYLCASSLATGGNEQFFGPGTRLTVL.

The CDR3 sequence: CAIGERQDPLDTQYF. The chain uses TRBV10-3 and TRBJ2-3. CDR1 ENHRY and CDR2 SYGVKD come from the germline V gene. This CDR3 contains 15 residues.

The chain employs TRBV27 and TRBJ2-1; TCRdb's D call of TRBD1 is untestable without DNA. The CDR3 spans 16 residues. Germline V gene sequence: CDR1 MNHEY, CDR2 SMNVEV (reference sequence). CDR3 region: CASSWAGTGGYNEQFF.

The rearrangement links TRBV7-3 to TRBJ2-5; TCRdb names TRBD2, which stays unverified in the absence of DNA. This CDR3 region has 18 residues. Germline CDR1 and CDR2: SGHTA and FQGTGA. The CDR3 spells CASSVTPLAGVIQETQYF.

The chain has TRBV21-1 and TRBJ2-7; without DNA, the TCRdb call of TRBD1 cannot be checked. TRBV21-1 is a pseudogene locus. CDR3 length: 13 amino acids. The CDR3 sequence is CASAGRGYYEQYF.

The genes are TRBV7-2 and TRBJ2-5; TCRdb designates TRBD2, a call that cannot be tested without DNA. CDR3 length: 17 residues. From germline, CDR1 is SGHTA and CDR2 FQGNSA. CDR3 loop: CASSLRGPMALQETQYF.

The V and J genes are TRBV11-2 and TRBJ2-5; TCRdb reports TRBD2, a call that lacks DNA to check it against. Germline values: CDR1 SGHAT, CDR2 FQNNGV. This CDR3 region has 15 residues. The CDR3 is CASSLAASGGETQYF.

The chain links TRBV12-3 or TRBV12-4 to TRBJ2-3; TCRdb proposes TRBD1, but this gene call is untestable without DNA. The CDR3 is made up of 14 amino acids. The CDR3: CASSLTGGGDTQYF.

The V gene is TRBV7-9, the J gene TRBJ2-5; TCRdb's D gene call, TRBD1, goes unchecked for lack of DNA. CDR1 is SEHNR and CDR2 is FQNEAQ in the germline V gene (reference sequence). CDR3 length: 14 amino acids. The CDR3 is CASSLGQGQETQYF.

The chain carries TRBV20-1 and TRBJ2-7. Germline V gives CDR1 DFQATT, CDR2 SNEGSKA (reference sequence). This CDR3 comprises 13 residues. Here the CDR3 reads CSALRTAAYEQYF.

The rearrangement joins TRBV6-5 to TRBJ2-7. The germline CDR1 and CDR2 sequences are MNHEY and SVGAGI. The CDR3 runs 15 residues. This chain's CDR3 is CASSYSVAELYEQYF.

The chain uses TRBV4-1 and TRBJ1-2. The CDR3 spans 14 residues. Germline V CDR1 and CDR2: MGHRA, YSYEKL. The CDR3 sequence is CASSQGLGNYGYTF.

This chain links TRBV6-1 with TRBJ1-3. The CDR3 length is 15 residues. Germline CDR1 MNHNS, CDR2 SASEGT. The chain's CDR3 is CASSEGQISGNTIYF.

The chain has TRBV19 and TRBJ2-1; TCRdb returns TRBD2, unconfirmable since there is no DNA. Germline values: CDR1 LNHDA, CDR2 SQIVND (reference sequence). CDR3 length: 17 amino acids. The CDR3 sequence is CASSIMGGASSYNEQFF.

CDR3: CASSPGSNSGYNEQFF. This chain links TRBV28 with TRBJ2-1; the TCRdb call, TRBD1, lacks DNA for checking. The CDR3 spans 16 residues. CDR1 is MDHEN, CDR2 SYDVKM, per germline.

V gene TRBV5-4 combines with J gene TRBJ2-3. Germline CDR1 is SGHNT and CDR2 is YYREEE (reference sequence). There are 12 residues in the CDR3. The CDR3 here is CASSWGTDTQYF.

This chain connects TRBV4-1 to TRBJ2-7. CDR1 is MGHRA, CDR2 YSYEKL, per germline. The CDR3 length is 13 residues. CDR3 protein: CASSHGVSYEQYF.

This chain joins TRBV23-1 and TRBJ2-3; TCRdb reports TRBD2, a call that lacks DNA to check it against. TRBV23-1 is labeled an ORF, and its function is uncertain. The CDR3 covers 15 residues. CDR3 protein: CASDQLAGGPDTQYF.

The gene calls are TRBV18 and TRBJ2-3; without DNA, the TCRdb call of TRBD2 cannot be checked. The length of the CDR3 is 17 residues. From germline, CDR1 is KGHSH and CDR2 LQKENI. The CDR3 sequence: CASSPPSLAGATDTQYF.

V gene TRBV20-1 combines with J gene TRBJ2-7; with no DNA, the TCRdb D assignment of TRBD1 cannot be verified. This CDR3 has 13 amino acids. CDR1 is DFQATT and CDR2 is SNEGSKA in the germline V gene (reference sequence). The CDR3 region is CSAPLGTLYEQYF.

The chain couples TRBV6-6 to TRBJ2-1; TCRdb designates TRBD1, a call that cannot be tested without DNA. Germline CDR1 is MNHNY and CDR2 is SVGAGI (reference sequence). The CDR3 sequence is 19 residues long. The CDR3 reads CASSARGLGSWENPSEQFF.

The CDR3 reads CASSRDVGVGEQFF. This chain uses TRBV12-3 or TRBV12-4 with TRBJ2-1; the TRBD1 assignment by TCRdb is unverifiable without DNA. The CDR3 is made up of 14 amino acids.

The chain links TRBV12-3 or TRBV12-4 to TRBJ2-1; TCRdb selects TRBD2, and the lack of DNA leaves this call unchecked. This CDR3 is built from 13 residues. The CDR3 spells CASSQSGRYEQFF.

The chain recombines TRBV29-1 with TRBJ2-1; TCRdb proposes TRBD1, but this gene call is untestable without DNA. CDR1 and CDR2 (germline): SQVTM, ANQGSEA. The CDR3 loop spans 13 amino acids. CDR3 sequence: CSVDDRGINEQFF.

The chain employs TRBV20-1 and TRBJ2-1; TCRdb selects TRBD2, and the lack of DNA leaves this call unchecked. Germline V lookup: CDR1 DFQATT, CDR2 SNEGSKA (reference sequence). CDR3 length: 14 amino acids. Here the CDR3 reads CSARTPRAYNEQFF.

The chain's CDR3 is CACSPIQAHEQFF. The chain recombines TRBV7-2 with TRBJ2-1; the D gene TCRdb calls, TRBD2, cannot be checked with no DNA. In germline, CDR1 is SGHTA, CDR2 FQGNSA. This CDR3 spans 13 amino acids. The entire variable domain, with the rest obtained from reference TRBV7-2 and TRBJ2-1, is as follows: GAGVSQSPSNKVTEKGKDVELRCDPISGHTALYWYRQSLGQGLEFLIYFQGNSAPDKSGLPSDRFSAERTGGSVSTLTIQRTQQEDSAVYLCACSPIQAHEQFFGPGTRLTVL.

The chain has TRBV29-1 and TRBJ1-2; TCRdb calls TRBD1, which cannot be checked without DNA. The CDR3 length is 15 residues. Per germline, CDR1 SQVTM and CDR2 ANQGSEA. CDR3 sequence reads: CSVEDWGGEGYGFTF.

The gene calls are TRBV20-1 and TRBJ2-7. Germline loops: CDR1 DFQATT, CDR2 SNEGSKA (reference sequence). The CDR3 has 13 residues. The CDR3 protein is CSARDLGSYEQYF.